A few counts support the clone carrying this TCR beta chain. The sample is drawn from a study of T-cell reconstitution after alpha-beta-depleted transplantation in children. Molecular barcoding with unique molecular identifiers was used for the TCRbeta library. TCRdb reprocessed the PCR reads with MiXCR, giving one entry per CDR3 protein. The sample holds some 550,000 distinct CDR3 sequences, 15% to 20% seen once. The CDR3 spans 14 residues. V lost 3 bases and J lost 6, with 12 bases in between. Germline V gene lookup returns CDR1 SGHDN and CDR2 FVKESK. The rearrangement joins TRBV14 to TRBJ2-1; a weak D match, TRBD1 (5 bases). The source of this sequence is a human donor who donated a stem cell graft to a child with acute lymphoblastic leukemia. Sequenced material: PBMCs from the stem cell graft donor, taken from the stem cell graft. The CDR3: CASSHRVFPNEQFF. As DNA, the CDR3 is TGTGCCAGCAGCCACAGGGTATTTCCCAATGAGCAGTTCTTC.